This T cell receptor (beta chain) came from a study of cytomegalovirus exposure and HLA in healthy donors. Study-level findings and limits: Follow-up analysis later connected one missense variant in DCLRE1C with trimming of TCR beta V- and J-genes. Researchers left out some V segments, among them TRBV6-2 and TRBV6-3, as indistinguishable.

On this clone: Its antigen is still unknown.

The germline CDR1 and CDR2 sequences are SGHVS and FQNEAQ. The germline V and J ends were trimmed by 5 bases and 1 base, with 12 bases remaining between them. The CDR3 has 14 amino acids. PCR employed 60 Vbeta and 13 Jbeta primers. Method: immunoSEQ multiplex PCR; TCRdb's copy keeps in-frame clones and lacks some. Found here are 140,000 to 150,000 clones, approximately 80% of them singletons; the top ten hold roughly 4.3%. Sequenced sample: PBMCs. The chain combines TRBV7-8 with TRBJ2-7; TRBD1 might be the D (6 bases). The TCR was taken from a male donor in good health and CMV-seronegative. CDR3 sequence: CASSTSTGSYEQYF. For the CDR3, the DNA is TGTGCCAGCAGCACCTCGACAGGATCCTACGAGCAGTACTTC.